The 26 T cell receptor beta chains presented below share a single source sample, sequenced in a study of graft-versus-host responses after intestinal transplantation. Produced via immunoSEQ multiplex PCR; TCRdb's table is partial and in-frame only. The repertoire holds about 85,000 clones, less than 95% seen once, with 7.6% in the top ten. Their antigen targets remain unknown. The sample consisted of unstimulated CD8+ T cells sorted from spleen or lymph node cells, taken before transplant. The receptors originated from a human donor who was the organ donor for an intestinal transplant.

The rearrangement joins TRBV15 to TRBJ1-1; D remains ambiguous. The CDR3 consists of 16 residues. Germline V gene lookup returns CDR1 LNHNV and CDR2 YYDKDF (reference sequence). The V end was cut by 2 bases, the J end by 1 base, with 14 bases between. The CDR3, as DNA: TGTGCCACCAGCAGACCTTGGGTTGACGGGAACACTGAAGCTTTCTTT. This translates into CATSRPWVDGNTEAFF.

CDR3 protein: CASSPLDRVREKLFF. The DNA for the CDR3 is TGTGCCAGCAGTCCCCTGGACAGGGTGAGGGAAAAACTGTTTTTT. This chain uses TRBV27 with TRBJ1-4; 8 bases are shared with TRBD1. The J segment lost 8 bases and the V segment lost 5 bases, leaving 10 bases of the junction unmatched. The CDR3 covers 15 residues. Germline V gene lookup returns CDR1 MNHEY and CDR2 SMNVEV (reference sequence). The variable domain in full, with the rest retrieved from reference TRBV27 and TRBJ1-4, is EAQVTQNPRYLITVTGKKLTVTCSQNMNHEYMSWYRQDPGLGLRQIYYSMNVEVTDKGDVPEGYKVSRKEKRNFPLILESPSPNQTSLYFCASSPLDRVREKLFFGSGTQLSVL.

V gene TRBV11-2 combines with J gene TRBJ1-2; no reliable D call. This CDR3 contains 13 residues. V lost 5 bases and J lost 7, with 14 bases in between. The germline CDR1 and CDR2 sequences are SGHAT and FQNNGV. In DNA form, the CDR3 reads TGTGCCAGCAGCACCTACGAGGCTTTTGGCTACACCTTC. As protein: CASSTYEAFGYTF.

The chain carries TRBV6-5 and TRBJ2-7; 8 nucleotides agree with TRBD2. With V trimmed by 6 bases and J by 2 bases, 9 bases remained unmatched. The CDR3 length is 15 residues. CDR1 and CDR2 (germline): MNHEY, SVGAGI. The CDR3 region is CASRVGLAATYEQYF. The CDR3, as DNA: TGTGCCAGCAGGGTCGGACTAGCTGCAACCTACGAGCAGTACTTC.

This chain uses TRBV6-5 with TRBJ2-1; D remains ambiguous. The CDR3 is made up of 15 amino acids. Germline lookup yields CDR1 MNHEY and CDR2 SVGAGI. V was shortened by 7 bases and J by 2 bases, with 15 bases between the two germline ends. CDR3 nucleotide sequence: TGTGCCAGCACCGCAGGACCCCTCCCCTACAATGAGCAGTTCTTC. As protein: CASTAGPLPYNEQFF.

The rearrangement uses TRBV27 and TRBJ2-1, with D perhaps TRBD1 or TRBD2 (6 bases each). The length of the CDR3 is 14 residues. V lost 7 bases to trimming and J lost 10 bases, with 20 bases between them. CDR1 and CDR2 from the germline V gene are MNHEY and SMNVEV (reference sequence). In DNA, the CDR3 is TGTGCCAGCACCCTCCTTTGGGGGGCAGGCGAGCAGTTCTTC. Protein sequence: CASTLLWGAGEQFF.

The gene calls are TRBV6-4 and TRBJ1-1, with 8 bases identical to TRBD1. The CDR3 spans 14 residues. Unmatched junction bases numbered 6, after V lost 5 bases and J lost 4 bases. Per germline, CDR1 MRHNA and CDR2 SNTAGT. CDR3 DNA: TGTGCCAGCAGTCCAGGGGGCGAGGGCACTGAAGCTTTCTTT. This sequence encodes CASSPGGEGTEAFF.

The chain joins TRBV4-1 to TRBJ2-7, with 7 nucleotides matching TRBD1. CDR1 MGHRA and CDR2 YSYEKL come from the germline V gene. The CDR3 totals 15 residues. With 0 bases clipped from V and 4 bases from J, the junction kept 6 bases outside the gene matches. CDR3 protein: CASSQDSRQGYEQYF. CDR3 bases: TGCGCCAGCAGCCAAGACTCCCGACAGGGTTACGAGCAGTACTTC.

This chain joins TRBV5-1 and TRBJ2-2; D is possibly TRBD1 or TRBD2 (6 bases each). The CDR3 loop spans 15 amino acids. V was pared by 4 bases and J by 4 bases, with 14 bases between. From germline, CDR1 is SGHRS and CDR2 YFSETQ. CDR3 in DNA: TGCGCCAGCAGCCCCATGGGGGGCGGCACCGGGGAGCTGTTTTTT. Protein: CASSPMGGGTGELFF.

The chain links TRBV2 to TRBJ2-3, with TRBD2 matching over 13 bases. The J segment lost 3 bases and the V segment lost 6 bases, leaving 6 bases of the junction unmatched. The CDR3 covers 16 residues. CDR1 and CDR2 (germline): SNHLY, FYNNEI. Written as DNA, the CDR3 is TGTGCCAGCAGCGGGGGACTAGCGGGAAGGACAGATACGCAGTATTTT. It specifies CASSGGLAGRTDTQYF.

This rearrangement joins TRBV5-5 to TRBJ2-7; D ambiguous. This CDR3 has 15 amino acids. With 2 bases removed from V and 2 bases from J, the gap between germline ends came to 14 bases. Germline lookup yields CDR1 SGHKS and CDR2 YYEKEE (reference sequence). Written as DNA, the CDR3 is TGTGCCAGCAGCTTTAGTAGTCGGCTAGCCTACGAGCAGTACTTC. This translates into CASSFSSRLAYEQYF.

This clone was detected only a few times. The chain recombines TRBV21-1 with TRBJ2-7; the table's D call, TRBD1, has no DNA check behind it. TRBV21-1 is termed a pseudogene. This CDR3 is built from 15 residues. The CDR3 nucleotides read TGTGCCAGCAGCCTTGGAACAGACAGCTCCTACGAGCAGTACTTC. Translating it yields CASSLGTDSSYEQYF.

Worth noting for this clone: The sample has other DNA sequences that encode this CDR3 too. The chain employs TRBV5-6 and TRBJ2-7; 9 bases fit TRBD2. CDR1 SGHDT and CDR2 YYEEEE come from the germline V gene. The junction had 13 bases not matched to a gene; V was cut back by 4 bases and J by 2 bases. The CDR3 runs 17 residues. In DNA form, the CDR3 reads TGTGCCAGCAGCGTTAGCGGGGGCCCCATTCTAGCCTACGAGCAGTACTTC. It yields the protein CASSVSGGPILAYEQYF.

The chain joins TRBV14 to TRBJ2-7, with D perhaps matching TRBD2 (6 bases). V was cut by 2 bases and J by 0 bases, with 14 bases left in between. The CDR3 has 16 residues. The germline V gene encodes CDR1 SGHDN and CDR2 FVKESK. The CDR3 spells CASSQKVMGGSYEQYF. In DNA, the CDR3 is TGTGCCAGCAGCCAAAAGGTTATGGGAGGCTCCTACGAGCAGTACTTC. The variable domain in full, completed from reference TRBV14 and TRBJ2-7, reads EAGVTQFPSHSVIEKGQTVTLRCDPISGHDNLYWYRRVMGKEIKFLLHFVKESKQDESGMPNNRFLAERTGGTYSTLKVQPAELEDSGVYFCASSQKVMGGSYEQYFGPGTRLTVT.

This chain connects TRBV7-2 to TRBJ2-5; 8 bases align to TRBD2. V dropped 6 bases and J dropped 13; count of bases not matched to a gene: 25. CDR3 length: 17 residues. Germline assignment: CDR1 SGHTA and CDR2 FQGNSA. DNA for the CDR3: TGTGCCAGCAGGTTTCCCGGGGGGGGGACAATACTTCCCGAGTTGTACTTC. Its protein is CASRFPGGGTILPELYF. The variable domain in full, with the rest retrieved from reference TRBV7-2 and TRBJ2-5, is GAGVSQSPSNKVTEKGKDVELRCDPISGHTALYWYRQSLGQGLEFLIYFQGNSAPDKSGLPSDRFSAERTGGSVSTLTIQRTQQEDSAVYLCASRFPGGGTILPELYFGPGTRLLVL.

The chain employs TRBV10-3 and TRBJ2-7, with TRBD1 identical over 7 bases. Germline assignment: CDR1 ENHRY and CDR2 SYGVKD. V shed 0 bases and J 3 bases; nucleotides not matched to a gene: 5. This CDR3 has 15 amino acids. The CDR3 region is CAISESEDRVYEQYF. For the CDR3, the DNA is TGTGCCATCAGTGAGTCCGAAGACAGGGTCTACGAGCAGTACTTC.

This clone was found once. This chain joins TRBV5-4 and TRBJ1-5, with 11 positions matching TRBD1. V gave up 4 bases and J gave up 2 bases; unmatched junction bases: 5. There are 16 residues in the CDR3. The germline CDR1 and CDR2 sequences are SGHNT and YYREEE (reference sequence). The CDR3 reads CASSPGTGGGNQPQHF. The CDR3 DNA follows: TGTGCCAGCAGCCCGGGGACAGGGGGTGGCAATCAGCCCCAGCATTTT.

This clone was seen only once. This specimen includes other DNA sequences encoding the same CDR3. The chain has TRBV7-6 and TRBJ1-4; 8 nucleotides line up with TRBD1. Germline CDR1 is SGHVS and CDR2 is FNYEAQ. The CDR3 is 14 amino acids. V lost 5 bases to trimming and J lost 6 bases; unmatched junction nucleotides: 5. This CDR3 reads CASSAGTGDEKLFF. Written as DNA, the CDR3 is TGTGCCAGCAGCGCGGGGACAGGTGATGAAAAACTGTTTTTT.

V gene TRBV10-1 combines with J gene TRBJ2-5; possibly TRBD2 for D (5 bases). The CDR3 totals 12 residues. Germline CDR1 WNHNN, CDR2 SYGVQD (reference sequence). V lost 1 base, J lost 7 bases, and 7 bases lay in between. The CDR3 spells CASSEFEGTQYF. The CDR3 nucleotides are TGCGCCAGCAGTGAGTTCGAGGGGACCCAGTACTTC.

The genes are TRBV10-2 and TRBJ1-2; no definite D call. Germline lookup yields CDR1 WSHSY and CDR2 SAAADI. The V gene lost 0 bases and the J gene lost 0 bases, with 11 bases spanning the gap. The CDR3 runs 16 residues. CDR3 in amino acids: CASSESFGFPNYGYTF. The CDR3 DNA is TGCGCCAGCAGTGAGTCTTTCGGTTTTCCTAACTATGGCTACACCTTC.

V usage is TRBV6-5 and J usage is TRBJ2-5; a weak D match, TRBD1 (5 bases). CDR3 length equals 13 residues. The V gene lost 7 bases and the J gene lost 0 bases, with 9 bases spanning the gap. Germline loops: CDR1 MNHEY, CDR2 SVGAGI. CDR3 nucleotide sequence: TGTGCCAGCACAACCAGGGACCAAGAGACCCAGTACTTC. It yields the protein CASTTRDQETQYF.

The chain is built from TRBV13 and TRBJ2-3; D may match TRBD1 or TRBD2 (5 bases each). CDR1 PRHDT and CDR2 FYEKMQ come from the germline V gene (reference sequence). Between the trimmed V and J ends, which lost 6 bases and 4 bases, there was a span of 14 bases. This CDR3 contains 14 residues. CDR3 residues: CASSQDLGADTQYF. In nucleotides, the CDR3 is TGTGCCAGCAGTCAGGATTTGGGGGCAGATACGCAGTATTTT. The whole variable domain, remainder taken from reference TRBV13 and TRBJ2-3, is AAGVIQSPRHLIKEKRETATLKCYPIPRHDTVYWYQQGPGQDPQFLISFYEKMQSDKGSIPDRFSAQQFSDYHSELNMSSLELGDSALYFCASSQDLGADTQYFGPGTRLTVL.

This chain joins TRBV12-5 and TRBJ2-7; no clear D gene. Germline CDR1 is LGHNT and CDR2 is FRNRAP. V gave up 7 bases and J gave up 2 bases, with 9 bases separating them. The CDR3 loop spans 12 amino acids. The CDR3 DNA reads TGTGCTAGTGCCTTACTAACCTACGAGCAGTACTTC. It codes for CASALLTYEQYF.

The gene calls are TRBV9 and TRBJ2-1, with 8 bases identical to TRBD2. Germline assignment: CDR1 SGDLS and CDR2 YYNGEE. V shed 2 bases and J 10 bases; nucleotides not matched to a gene: 8. This CDR3 region has 14 residues. The CDR3 loop reads CASSVGPGTREQFF. CDR3 sequence (DNA): TGTGCCAGCAGCGTGGGGCCCGGGACTAGGGAGCAGTTCTTC.

The chain couples TRBV27 to TRBJ2-5; TRBD1 is a possible D gene (6 bases). Germline V gene data show CDR1 as MNHEY and CDR2 as SMNVEV (reference sequence). CDR3 length: 13 residues. Between the trimmed V and J ends, which lost 2 bases and 5 bases, there was a span of 9 bases. Here the CDR3 DNA reads TGTGCCAGCAGTTTAGCAGGGGCCGAGACCCAGTACTTC. This codes for CASSLAGAETQYF.

The gene calls are TRBV10-2 and TRBJ1-3; no firm D call. The CDR3 extends over 14 amino acids. From germline, CDR1 is WSHSY and CDR2 SAAADI. With 4 bases removed from V and 0 bases from J, the gap between germline ends came to 7 bases. Here the CDR3 DNA reads TGCGCCAGCAGTGTTGGGGACTCTGGAAACACCATATATTTT. This encodes CASSVGDSGNTIYF.